Listed here are 6 T cell receptor beta chains from one sample, sequenced in a study of control samples from healthy donors and cancer patients. The repertoire was sequenced with immunoSEQ multiplex PCR; TCRdb's copy has only in-frame clones and lacks some. The sample records some 140,000 clones, 80% to 95% being singletons. Sequences were obtained from blood. The receptors were gathered from a man aged 30-40 years in good health.

The chain links TRBV4-1 to TRBJ1-3; 8 positions match TRBD1. This CDR3 comprises 14 residues. The germline V gene encodes CDR1 MGHRA and CDR2 YSYEKL. With V trimmed by 5 bases and J by 4 bases, 4 bases remained unmatched. CDR3 sequence: CASSVTGAGNTIYF. The CDR3 nucleotides read TGCGCCAGCAGCGTGACAGGGGCCGGAAACACCATATATTTT.

The sample holds one count of this clone. The rearrangement joins TRBV21-1 to TRBJ1-1; TRBD1 is the table's D call, not checked against the DNA. TRBV21-1 represents a pseudogene. The CDR3 contains 14 residues. The CDR3 loop reads CASSPVTRNTEAFF. The CDR3 DNA reads as TGTGCCAGCAGTCCCGTGACACGGAACACTGAAGCTTTCTTT.

V usage is TRBV29-1 and J usage is TRBJ1-4, with 7 bases matching TRBD1. V dropped 1 base and J dropped 8; count of bases not matched to a gene: 7. The CDR3 consists of 14 residues. Germline CDR1 and CDR2: SQVTM and ANQGSEA. CDR3 sequence reads: CSVEVTGAGEKLFF. The CDR3 bases are TGCAGCGTTGAAGTAACAGGGGCTGGGGAAAAACTGTTTTTT.

The chain employs TRBV15 and TRBJ1-3; no clear D. This CDR3 is 15 amino acids long. V lost 8 bases to trimming and J lost 0 bases, with 14 bases between them. Germline CDR1 reads LNHNV; CDR2 reads YYDKDF (reference sequence). The CDR3 DNA is TGTGCCACCTCCGAGTCACGCTACTCTGGAAACACCATATATTTT. Translation: CATSESRYSGNTIYF.

V gene TRBV9 combines with J gene TRBJ1-2; TRBD1 aligns across 8 bases. Germline V gives CDR1 SGDLS, CDR2 YYNGEE. This CDR3 is 16 amino acids long. V was pared by 4 bases and J by 5 bases, with 13 bases of the junction left unmatched. CDR3 residues: CASSPGTGDSMYGYTF. DNA of the CDR3: TGTGCCAGCAGCCCCGGGACAGGTGACTCTATGTATGGCTACACCTTC.

The rearrangement uses TRBV5-1 and TRBJ2-1; 8 bases align to TRBD1. J gave up 5 bases and V 3 bases, and 4 bases lay outside the gene matches. The V gene's germline CDR1 is SGHRS and CDR2 YFSETQ. The CDR3 runs to 14 residues. The CDR3 protein is CASSWTGFHNEQFF. The CDR3 DNA sequence: TGCGCCAGCAGCTGGACAGGGTTCCACAATGAGCAGTTCTTC.